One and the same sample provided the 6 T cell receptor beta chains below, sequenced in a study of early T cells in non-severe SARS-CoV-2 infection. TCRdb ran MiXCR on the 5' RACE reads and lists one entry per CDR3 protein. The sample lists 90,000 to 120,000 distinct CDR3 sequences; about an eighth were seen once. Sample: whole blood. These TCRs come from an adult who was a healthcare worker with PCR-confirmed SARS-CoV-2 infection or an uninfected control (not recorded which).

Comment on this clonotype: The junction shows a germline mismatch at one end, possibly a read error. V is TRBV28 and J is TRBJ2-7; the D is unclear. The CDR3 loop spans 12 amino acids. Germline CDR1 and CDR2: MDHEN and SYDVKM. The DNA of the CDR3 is TGTGCCAGCAGTTTAGTCTCCCACGAGCAGTACTTC. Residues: CASSLVSHEQYF.

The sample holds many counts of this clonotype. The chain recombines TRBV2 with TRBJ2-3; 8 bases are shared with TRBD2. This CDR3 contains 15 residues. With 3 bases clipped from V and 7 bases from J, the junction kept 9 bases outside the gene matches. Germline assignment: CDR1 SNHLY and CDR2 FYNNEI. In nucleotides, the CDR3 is TGTGCCAGCAGTGAGTCTACCGGGGGGGCTTATACGCAGTATTTT. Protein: CASSESTGGAYTQYF. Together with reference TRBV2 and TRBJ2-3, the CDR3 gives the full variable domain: EPEVTQTPSHQVTQMGQEVILRCVPISNHLYFYWYRQILGQKVEFLVSFYNNEISEKSEIFDDQFSVERPDGSNFTLKIRSTKLEDSAMYFCASSESTGGAYTQYFGPGTRLTVL.

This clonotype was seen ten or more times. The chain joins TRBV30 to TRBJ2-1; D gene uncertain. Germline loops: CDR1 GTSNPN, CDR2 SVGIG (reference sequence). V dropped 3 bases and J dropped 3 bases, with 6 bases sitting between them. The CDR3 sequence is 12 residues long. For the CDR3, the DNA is TGTGCCTGGAGGAACAGCTACAATGAGCAGTTCTTC. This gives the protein CAWRNSYNEQFF.

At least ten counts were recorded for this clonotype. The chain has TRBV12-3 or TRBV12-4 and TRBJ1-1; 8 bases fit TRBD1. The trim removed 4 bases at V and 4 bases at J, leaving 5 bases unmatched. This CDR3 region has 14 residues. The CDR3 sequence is CASSYRGWGTEAFF. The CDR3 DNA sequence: TGTGCCAGCAGTTACAGGGGGTGGGGCACTGAAGCTTTCTTT.

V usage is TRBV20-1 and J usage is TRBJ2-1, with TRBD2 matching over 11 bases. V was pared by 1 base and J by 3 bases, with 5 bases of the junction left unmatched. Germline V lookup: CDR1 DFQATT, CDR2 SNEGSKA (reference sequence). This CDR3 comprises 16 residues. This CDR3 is CSARVGTSGLYNEQFF. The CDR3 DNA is TGCAGTGCTAGAGTAGGGACTAGCGGCCTCTACAATGAGCAGTTCTTC.

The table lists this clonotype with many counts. The DNA of the CDR3 is TGTGCCAGCAGCCTCGGGGGTGGCAGGGGGTTGGCCGGGGAGCTGTTTTTT. Translated, it gives CASSLGGGRGLAGELFF. The chain has TRBV12-3 or TRBV12-4 and TRBJ2-2, with D maybe TRBD1 (7 bases). V gave up 6 bases and J gave up 6 bases, with 23 bases separating them. This CDR3 spans 17 amino acids.